This T cell receptor beta chain was observed in a study of blood T cell repertoires in COVID-19. Study overall: COVID-19 samples collected from the United States, Italy and Spain covered acute and convalescent phases.

The V and J ends lost 4 bases and 8 bases, in that order; junction bases with no gene match: 10. The CDR3 length is 15 residues. CDR1 and CDR2 from the germline V gene are LGHDT and YNNKEL (reference sequence). TCRdb's table, derived via immunoSEQ multiplex PCR, lists solely in-frame clones and lacks some. The sample shows about 180,000 clones, 70% to 90% of them seen only once. This clone was observed a single time. This chain uses TRBV3-1 (or the pseudogene TRBV3-2) with TRBJ2-1; 8 bases are a match to TRBD1. This TCR derives from a human donor with active or convalescent COVID-19. The donor label of this sample is uncertain. Sequencing used peripheral blood. CDR3 residues: CASSREFQGADEQFF. The CDR3 nucleotides are TGTGCCAGCAGCCGGGAGTTCCAGGGGGCCGATGAGCAGTTCTTC.